This TCR beta chain was recorded in a study of T cell clones after liver transplantation. This clone was seen more than once but under ten times. The protocol was immunoSEQ multiplex PCR, while the TCRdb copy is restricted to in-frame clones and leaves out a portion. This sample yields tens of thousands of clones, of which 75% to 85% are seen a single time; 0.65% to 0.85% belongs to the top ten. The sequencing used CD4+ T cells from blood, collected 12 months after liver transplant. This clonotype was sampled from a human patient who received a liver transplant. Some T cells here may be from the graft donor.

This CDR3 reads CASSYSLAGFQETQYF. The CDR3 DNA is TGTGCCAGCAGTTATAGTCTAGCGGGGTTCCAAGAGACCCAGTACTTC. The V call is TRBV6-9, the J call TRBJ2-5; 9 bases are shared with TRBD2. The CDR3 consists of 16 residues. In germline, CDR1 is MNHGY, CDR2 SVAAGI. The ends lost 2 bases at V and 1 base at J; junction bases unmatched: 5.